These 5 T cell receptor beta chains were all obtained from the same sample, sequenced in a study of T-cell reconstitution after alpha-beta-depleted transplantation in children. The authors prepared the TCRbeta library with unique molecular identifiers. MiXCR was run by TCRdb on the PCR reads, yielding one entry per CDR3 protein. Of about 830,000 distinct CDR3 sequences in the sample, around 15% were seen once. The sequenced sample was PBMCs, mostly from graft donor cells, obtained 360 days after TCRalphabeta/CD19-depleted stem cell transplant. The origin of the receptors is a male patient under 18 who had a stem cell transplant for acute lymphoblastic leukemia, so the T cells may come from the graft donor.

This clonotype was seen a few times. V gene TRBV6-1 combines with J gene TRBJ1-5; D remains ambiguous. The germline V and J ends were trimmed by 6 bases and 0 bases, with 15 bases remaining between them. Germline assignment: CDR1 MNHNS and CDR2 SASEGT. The CDR3 loop spans 16 amino acids. This CDR3 reads CASRLKGWNSNQPQHF. The CDR3 DNA reads TGTGCCAGCAGACTGAAGGGTTGGAATAGCAATCAGCCCCAGCATTTT.

A few counts support this clonotype. V usage is TRBV12-3 or TRBV12-4 and J usage is TRBJ2-1; 11 bases match TRBD2. The CDR3 runs to 17 residues. V trimming: 6 bases; J trimming: 5 bases; junction bases outside the gene matches: 12. CDR3 residues: CASRPRLAGGPHNEQFF. The CDR3, as DNA: TGTGCCAGCAGGCCAAGGCTAGCGGGAGGTCCCCACAATGAGCAGTTCTTC.

This chain links TRBV29-1 with TRBJ2-6, with D possibly matching TRBD1 (5 bases). V lost 4 bases and J 0 bases, leaving 16 bases between the germline ends. Germline loops: CDR1 SQVTM, CDR2 ANQGSEA. The CDR3 totals 17 residues. The CDR3 DNA is TGCAGCGTTGGTGGGATAGGGGTTCTCTCTGGGGCCAACGTCCTGACTTTC. Amino acid sequence: CSVGGIGVLSGANVLTF.

This clonotype was seen more than once but under ten times. The chain recombines TRBV21-1 with TRBJ2-5; TRBD1 is the table's D call, not checked against the DNA. TRBV21-1 counts as a pseudogene. This CDR3 is 9 amino acids long. The CDR3 DNA sequence: TGTGCCGTACAGGGATTTATAGACTTC. This sequence encodes CAVQGFIDF.

This clonotype has a handful of counts. The chain recombines TRBV29-1 with TRBJ2-7, with 10 bases fitting TRBD2. From germline, CDR1 is SQVTM and CDR2 ANQGSEA. The V segment lost 7 bases and the J segment 2 bases; nucleotides outside the gene matches: 17. The CDR3 consists of 17 residues. CDR3: CSAFLTSGEKAPYEQYF. CDR3 nucleotides: TGCAGCGCCTTTCTAACTAGCGGGGAGAAAGCCCCCTACGAGCAGTACTTC.